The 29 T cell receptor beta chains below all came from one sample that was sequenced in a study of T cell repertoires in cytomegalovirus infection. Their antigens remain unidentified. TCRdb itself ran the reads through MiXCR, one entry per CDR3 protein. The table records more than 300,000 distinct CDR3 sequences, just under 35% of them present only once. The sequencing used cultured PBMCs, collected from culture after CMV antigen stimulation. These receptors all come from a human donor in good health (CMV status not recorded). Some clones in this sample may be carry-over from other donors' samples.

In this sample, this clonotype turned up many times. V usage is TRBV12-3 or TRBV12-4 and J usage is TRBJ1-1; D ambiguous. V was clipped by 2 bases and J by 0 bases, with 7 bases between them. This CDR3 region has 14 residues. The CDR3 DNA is TGTGCCAGCAGTTTATCCGGGGTGAACACTGAAGCTTTCTTT. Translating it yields CASSLSGVNTEAFF.

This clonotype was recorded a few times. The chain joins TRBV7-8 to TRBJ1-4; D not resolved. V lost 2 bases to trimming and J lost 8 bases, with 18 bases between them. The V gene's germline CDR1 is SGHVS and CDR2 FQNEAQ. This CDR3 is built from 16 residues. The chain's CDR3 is CASSLSRPDGREKLFF. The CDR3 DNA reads TGTGCCAGCAGCTTATCTCGGCCCGACGGGAGGGAAAAACTGTTTTTT.

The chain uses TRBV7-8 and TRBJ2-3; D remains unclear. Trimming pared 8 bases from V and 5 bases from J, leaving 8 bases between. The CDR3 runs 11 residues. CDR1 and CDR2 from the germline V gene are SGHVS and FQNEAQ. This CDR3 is CASQLLDTQYF. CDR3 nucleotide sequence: TGTGCCAGCCAACTATTAGATACGCAGTATTTT.

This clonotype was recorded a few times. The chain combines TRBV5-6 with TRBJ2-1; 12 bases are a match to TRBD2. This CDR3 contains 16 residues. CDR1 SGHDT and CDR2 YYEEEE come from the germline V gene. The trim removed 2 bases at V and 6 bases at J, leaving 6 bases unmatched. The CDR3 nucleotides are TGTGCCAGCAGCTTACCTAGCGGGAGGGCTGGCAATGAGCAGTTCTTC. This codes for CASSLPSGRAGNEQFF.

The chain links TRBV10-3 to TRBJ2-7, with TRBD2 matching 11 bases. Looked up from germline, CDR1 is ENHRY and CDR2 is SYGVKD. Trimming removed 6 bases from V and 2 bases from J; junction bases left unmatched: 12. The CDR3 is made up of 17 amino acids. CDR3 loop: CAIRQSSGTSGPYEQYF. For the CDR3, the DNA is TGTGCCATCAGACAGAGTAGTGGGACTAGCGGCCCCTACGAGCAGTACTTC.

The CDR3 DNA reads as TGTGCCACCAGTGATTTGCCTAGCGGGAGGTACAATGAGCAGTTCTTC. Translating it yields CATSDLPSGRYNEQFF. The V call is TRBV24-1, the J call TRBJ2-1; 11 bases map to TRBD2. With V trimmed by 0 bases and J by 4 bases, 1 base remained unmatched. This CDR3 is built from 16 residues. Looked up from germline, CDR1 is KGHDR and CDR2 is SFDVKD.

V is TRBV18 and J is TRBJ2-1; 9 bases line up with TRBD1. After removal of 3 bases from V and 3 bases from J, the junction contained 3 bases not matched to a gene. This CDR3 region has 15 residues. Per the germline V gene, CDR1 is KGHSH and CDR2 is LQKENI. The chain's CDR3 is CASSPGQGLYNEQFF. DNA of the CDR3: TGTGCCAGCTCACCCGGACAGGGGCTCTACAATGAGCAGTTCTTC.

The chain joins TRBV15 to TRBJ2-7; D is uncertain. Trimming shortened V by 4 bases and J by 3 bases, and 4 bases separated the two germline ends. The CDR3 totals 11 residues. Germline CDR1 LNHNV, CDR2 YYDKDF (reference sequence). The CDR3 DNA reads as TGTGCCACCAGCAAGGGCTACGAGCAGTACTTC. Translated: CATSKGYEQYF.

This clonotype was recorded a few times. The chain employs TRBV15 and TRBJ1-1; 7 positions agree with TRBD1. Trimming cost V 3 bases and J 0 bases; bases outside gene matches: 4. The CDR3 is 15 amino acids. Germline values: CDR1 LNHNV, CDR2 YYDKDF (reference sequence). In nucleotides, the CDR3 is TGTGCCACCAGCAGGGAGGGACAGATGAACACTGAAGCTTTCTTT. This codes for CATSREGQMNTEAFF.

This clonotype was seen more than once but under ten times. CDR3 in amino acids: CATSRDGTVAKNIQYF. The CDR3 DNA reads TGTGCCACCAGCAGAGATGGGACGGTAGCCAAAAACATTCAGTACTTC. The rearrangement joins TRBV15 to TRBJ2-4; either TRBD1 or TRBD2 may supply D (5 bases each). V was pared by 0 bases and J by 0 bases, with 9 bases between. Germline V gives CDR1 LNHNV, CDR2 YYDKDF (reference sequence). This CDR3 is built from 16 residues.

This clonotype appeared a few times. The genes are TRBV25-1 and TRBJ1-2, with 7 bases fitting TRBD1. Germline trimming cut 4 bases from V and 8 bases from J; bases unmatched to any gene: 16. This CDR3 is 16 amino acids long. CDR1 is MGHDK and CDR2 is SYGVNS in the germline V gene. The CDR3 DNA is TGTGCCAGCAGTGGGACTGACAGGGAAGGACGCCACGGCTACACCTTC. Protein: CASSGTDREGRHGYTF.

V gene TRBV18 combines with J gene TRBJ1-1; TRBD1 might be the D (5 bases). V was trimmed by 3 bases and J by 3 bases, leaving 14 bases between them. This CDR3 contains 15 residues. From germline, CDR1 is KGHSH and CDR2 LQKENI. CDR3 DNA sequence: TGTGCCAGCTCACCCTTCAGGGACGCGGACACTGAAGCTTTCTTT. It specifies CASSPFRDADTEAFF.

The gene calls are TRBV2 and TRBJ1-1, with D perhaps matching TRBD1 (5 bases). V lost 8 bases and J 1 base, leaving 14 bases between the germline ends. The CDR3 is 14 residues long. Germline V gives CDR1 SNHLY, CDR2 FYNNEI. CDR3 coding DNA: TGTGCCAGCGGAGCGGGACTGAGGAACACTGAAGCTTTCTTT. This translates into CASGAGLRNTEAFF. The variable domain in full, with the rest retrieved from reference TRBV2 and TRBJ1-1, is EPEVTQTPSHQVTQMGQEVILRCVPISNHLYFYWYRQILGQKVEFLVSFYNNEISEKSEIFDDQFSVERPDGSNFTLKIRSTKLEDSAMYFCASGAGLRNTEAFFGQGTRLTVV.

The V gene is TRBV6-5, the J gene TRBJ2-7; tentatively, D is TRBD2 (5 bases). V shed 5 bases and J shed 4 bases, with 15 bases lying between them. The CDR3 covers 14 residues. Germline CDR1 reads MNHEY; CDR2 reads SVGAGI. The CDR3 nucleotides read TGTGCCAGCAGTGCCCCGGGGTCTCAGTACGAGCAGTACTTC. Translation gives CASSAPGSQYEQYF.

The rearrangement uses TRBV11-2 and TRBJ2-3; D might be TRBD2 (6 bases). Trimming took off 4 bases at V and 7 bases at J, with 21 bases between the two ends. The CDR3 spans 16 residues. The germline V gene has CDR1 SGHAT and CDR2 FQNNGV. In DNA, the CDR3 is TGTGCCAGCAGCTCAGACAGAGGCTTTCGGGGGAATACGCAGTATTTT. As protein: CASSSDRGFRGNTQYF. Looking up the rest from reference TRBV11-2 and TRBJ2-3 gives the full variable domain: EAGVAQSPRYKIIEKRQSVAFWCNPISGHATLYWYQQILGQGPKLLIQFQNNGVVDDSQLPKDRFSAERLKGVDSTLKIQPAKLEDSAVYLCASSSDRGFRGNTQYFGPGTRLTVL.

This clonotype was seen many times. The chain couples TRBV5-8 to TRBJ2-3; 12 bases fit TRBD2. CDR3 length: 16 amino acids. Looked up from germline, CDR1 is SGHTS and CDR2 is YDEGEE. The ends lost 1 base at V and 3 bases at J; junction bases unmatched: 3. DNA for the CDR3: TGTGCCAGCAGCTTGCTAGCGGGAGGGCCGACAGATACGCAGTATTTT. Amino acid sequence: CASSLLAGGPTDTQYF.

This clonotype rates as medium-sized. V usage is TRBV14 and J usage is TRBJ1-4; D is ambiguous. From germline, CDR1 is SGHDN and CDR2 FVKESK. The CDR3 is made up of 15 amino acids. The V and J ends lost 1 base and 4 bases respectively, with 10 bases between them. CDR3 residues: CASSQVVGINEKLFF. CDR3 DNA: TGTGCCAGCAGCCAAGTAGTCGGGATTAATGAAAAACTGTTTTTT.

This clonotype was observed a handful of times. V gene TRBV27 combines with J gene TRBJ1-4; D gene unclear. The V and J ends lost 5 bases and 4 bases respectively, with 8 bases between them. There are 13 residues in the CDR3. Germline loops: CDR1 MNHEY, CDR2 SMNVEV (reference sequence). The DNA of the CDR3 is TGTGCCAGCAGTCTGGGGTTTAATGAAAAACTGTTTTTT. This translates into CASSLGFNEKLFF. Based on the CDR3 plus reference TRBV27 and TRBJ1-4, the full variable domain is EAQVTQNPRYLITVTGKKLTVTCSQNMNHEYMSWYRQDPGLGLRQIYYSMNVEVTDKGDVPEGYKVSRKEKRNFPLILESPSPNQTSLYFCASSLGFNEKLFFGSGTQLSVL.

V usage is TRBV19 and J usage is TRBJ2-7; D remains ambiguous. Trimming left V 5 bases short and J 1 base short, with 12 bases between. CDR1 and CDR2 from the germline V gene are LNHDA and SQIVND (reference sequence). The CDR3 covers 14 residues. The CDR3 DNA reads TGTGCCAGTAGTCCAGCCAGTTCATCCTACGAGCAGTACTTC. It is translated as CASSPASSSYEQYF.

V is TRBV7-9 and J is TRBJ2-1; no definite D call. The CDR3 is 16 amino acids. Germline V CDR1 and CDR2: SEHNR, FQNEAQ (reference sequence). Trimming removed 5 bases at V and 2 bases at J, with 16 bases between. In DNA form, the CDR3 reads TGTGCCAGCAGCAAAAGGACCGACTGGACCTACAATGAGCAGTTCTTC. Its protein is CASSKRTDWTYNEQFF.

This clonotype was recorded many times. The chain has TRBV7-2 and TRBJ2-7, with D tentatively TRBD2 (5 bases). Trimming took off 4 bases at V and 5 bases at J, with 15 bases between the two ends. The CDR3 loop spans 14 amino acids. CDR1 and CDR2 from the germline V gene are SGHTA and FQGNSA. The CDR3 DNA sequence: TGTGCCAGCAGCTCGACTACCTTCTCGCACGAGCAGTACTTC. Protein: CASSSTTFSHEQYF.

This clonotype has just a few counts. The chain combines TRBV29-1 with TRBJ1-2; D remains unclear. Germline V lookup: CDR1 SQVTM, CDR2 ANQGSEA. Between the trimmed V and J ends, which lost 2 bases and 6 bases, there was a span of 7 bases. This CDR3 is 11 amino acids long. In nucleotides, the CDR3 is TGCAGCGTTGAATTCGGAAATGGCTACACCTTC. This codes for CSVEFGNGYTF.

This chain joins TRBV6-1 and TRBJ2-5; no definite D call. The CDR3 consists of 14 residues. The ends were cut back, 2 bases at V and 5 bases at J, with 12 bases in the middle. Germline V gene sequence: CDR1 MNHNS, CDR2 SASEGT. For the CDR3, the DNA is TGTGCCAGCAGTGAACCGGCTTTGGTGGAGACCCAGTACTTC. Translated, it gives CASSEPALVETQYF.

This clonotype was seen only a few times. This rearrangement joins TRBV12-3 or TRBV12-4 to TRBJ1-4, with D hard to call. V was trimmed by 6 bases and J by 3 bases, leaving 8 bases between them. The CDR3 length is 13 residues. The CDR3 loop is CASSGPANEKLFF. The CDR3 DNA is TGTGCCAGCAGCGGTCCAGCTAATGAAAAACTGTTTTTT.

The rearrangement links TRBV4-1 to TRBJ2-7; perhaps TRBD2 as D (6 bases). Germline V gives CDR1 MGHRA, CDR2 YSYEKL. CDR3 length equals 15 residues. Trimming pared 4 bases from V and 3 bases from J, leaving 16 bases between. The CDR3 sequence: CASSPRGGVYYEQYF. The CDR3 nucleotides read TGCGCCAGCAGCCCCCGGGGAGGAGTCTACTACGAGCAGTACTTC.

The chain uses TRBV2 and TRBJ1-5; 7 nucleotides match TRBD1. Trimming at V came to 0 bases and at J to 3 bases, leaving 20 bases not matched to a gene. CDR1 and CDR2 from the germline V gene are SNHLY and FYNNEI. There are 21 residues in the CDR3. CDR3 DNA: TGTGCCAGCAGTGAAGCGCTTCTGGATGTCTATCTGAGGGGGCACAATCAGCCCCAGCATTTT. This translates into CASSEALLDVYLRGHNQPQHF.

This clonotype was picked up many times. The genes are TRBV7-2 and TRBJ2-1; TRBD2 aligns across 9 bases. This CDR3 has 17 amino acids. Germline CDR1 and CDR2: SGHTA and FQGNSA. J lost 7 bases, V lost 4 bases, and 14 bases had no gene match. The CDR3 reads CASSSNRGAGGRNEQFF. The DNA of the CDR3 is TGTGCCAGCAGCTCCAATCGGGGGGCGGGAGGGCGGAATGAGCAGTTCTTC.

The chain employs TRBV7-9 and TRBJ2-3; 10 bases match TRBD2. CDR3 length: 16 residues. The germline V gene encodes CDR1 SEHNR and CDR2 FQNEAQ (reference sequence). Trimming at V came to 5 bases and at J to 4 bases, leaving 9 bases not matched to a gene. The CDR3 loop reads CASSEAPAGGSDTQYF. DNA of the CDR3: TGTGCCAGCAGCGAGGCGCCAGCGGGAGGGTCAGATACGCAGTATTTT.

CDR3 sequence: CASSLTSGAGVMDEQFF. The CDR3 DNA reads as TGTGCCAGCAGCTTAACTAGCGGAGCGGGAGTTATGGATGAGCAGTTCTTC. The rearrangement joins TRBV11-2 to TRBJ2-1; 8 nucleotides match TRBD2. Germline CDR1 and CDR2: SGHAT and FQNNGV. Trimming cost V 2 bases and J 8 bases; bases outside gene matches: 14. This CDR3 contains 17 residues.